These T cell receptor beta chains were read from a single sample in a study of control samples from healthy donors and cancer patients. Profiling relied on immunoSEQ multiplex PCR, and the TCRdb table lists in-frame clones only, not all of them. The table lists roughly 200,000 clones, about 94% of them singletons. Material for sequencing was blood. The source of these receptors is a middle-aged man in good health. The CDR3 runs from the conserved cysteine through the conserved F or W. The order of the fields is V gene, J gene, D gene, CDR3 protein. A D gene is named only where the DNA matches it firmly.

TRBV7-9,TRBJ1-1,NA,CASSPAGDIEAFF
TRBV29-1,TRBJ1-1,TRBD1,CSVSDRSNLEAFF
TRBV6-2/TRBV6-3,TRBJ1-3,NA,CASSQRNSGNTIYF
TRBV28,TRBJ2-7,NA,CASSLSGSSYEQYF
TRBV28,TRBJ2-2,NA,CASSPLQGTGELFF
TRBV7-2,TRBJ1-3,NA,CASSFSGGQGGNTIYF
TRBV5-4,TRBJ2-7,NA,CASRDLNSYEQYF
TRBV18,TRBJ1-3,TRBD1,CASSPPGQGTYTIYF
TRBV7-2,TRBJ1-2,TRBD1,CASSWNRGYGYTF
TRBV7-2,TRBJ2-5,NA,CASSLVETQYF
TRBV2,TRBJ2-1,NA,CASSVGVTLGNEQFF
TRBV10-1,TRBJ2-3,TRBD1,CASSPLETGRTDTQYF
TRBV3-1/TRBV3-2,TRBJ2-5,TRBD2,CASSPLLAGETQYF
TRBV5-6,TRBJ1-4,NA,CASSLEGRRGTNEKLFF
TRBV11-3,TRBJ2-2,NA,CASSQVAGPIGELFF
TRBV6-1,TRBJ2-5,NA,CASSEGRETQYF
TRBV5-6,TRBJ1-6,NA,CASSLALDNSPLHF
TRBV6-6,TRBJ2-2,NA,CASSGQYTGELFF
TRBV7-2,TRBJ2-7,NA,CASSLEMGRVGNEQYF
TRBV7-9,TRBJ2-3,NA,CAREMADTQYF
TRBV28,TRBJ1-5,NA,CASKTVYSNQPQHF
TRBV5-1,TRBJ1-5,NA,CASSLGAGLQPQHF
TRBV28,TRBJ2-7,NA,CASSFKGVVDYEQYF
TRBV11-2,TRBJ1-4,NA,CASSLTGIGEKLFF
TRBV2,TRBJ1-2,NA,CATRGQGRYGYTF
TRBV25-1,TRBJ1-3,NA,CASSELAGVEGNTIYF
TRBV7-2,TRBJ2-1,TRBD2,CASSRTSGGVEWEQFF
TRBV11-2,TRBJ2-3,TRBD1,CASSPRGQASTDTQYF
TRBV15,TRBJ1-4,TRBD1,CATRGQDNEKLFF
TRBV6-5,TRBJ1-2,TRBD1,CASSPDRATGYTF
TRBV20-1,TRBJ1-1,TRBD1,CSARVIQGAFF
TRBV7-9,TRBJ1-2,NA,CASSLEGVSRAGYTF
TRBV5-1,TRBJ2-5,TRBD2,CASAGGIKMETQYF
TRBV15,TRBJ2-1,TRBD2,CATSRLAGPYNEQFF
TRBV28,TRBJ1-5,NA,CASSPVGNQPQHF
TRBV7-9,TRBJ1-6,TRBD1,CASSTQGGGSPLHF
TRBV23-1,TRBJ1-5,NA,CASSQKPLRGQPQHF
TRBV19,TRBJ2-3,NA,CASSIDRTGADTQYF
TRBV7-2,TRBJ2-1,TRBD2,CASSLISGGADEQFF
TRBV18,TRBJ2-1,NA,CASSLGLGNEQFF
TRBV2,TRBJ1-4,TRBD1,CATGQETKEKLFF
TRBV12-2,TRBJ2-1,NA,CASRLLGQAAQFF
TRBV28,TRBJ2-3,NA,CASSWGAGVTDTQYF
TRBV5-1,TRBJ1-6,NA,CASSLEGGRNSPLHF
TRBV2,TRBJ2-3,TRBD2,CASSGLAGRRDTQYF
TRBV25-1,TRBJ2-1,NA,CASSDFAGNEQFF
TRBV7-2,TRBJ1-3,NA,CASNRGRAFSGNTIYF
TRBV6-4,TRBJ1-2,NA,CASSDSSGGYYGYTF
TRBV4-1,TRBJ2-3,NA,CASSQPTLTDTQYF
TRBV3-1/TRBV3-2,TRBJ1-5,NA,CASSQGLGDQPQHF
TRBV2,TRBJ1-5,NA,CASSELGARSNQPQHF
TRBV2,TRBJ1-6,TRBD1,CASSGQGTDSPLHF
TRBV28,TRBJ1-1,NA,CASRDGNTEAFF
TRBV10-3,TRBJ1-4,NA,CATRETQGTNEKLFF
TRBV6-5,TRBJ1-1,NA,CASSQSGHTEAFF